This T cell receptor beta chain was profiled in a study of early T cells in non-severe SARS-CoV-2 infection. General study results and limits: VDJdb matching skewed toward anti-spike CD8 responses, missing private and CD4 specificities.

As to this clonotype: Its antigen is not identified.

cDNA molecules, individually, were tagged with unique molecular identifiers. TCRdb reanalysed the 5' RACE reads using MiXCR and keeps one entry per CDR3 protein. The sample shows some 100,000 distinct CDR3 sequences, about 15% of them seen only once. The sequence was collected from an adult who was a healthcare worker with PCR-confirmed SARS-CoV-2 infection or an uninfected control (not recorded which). Sequences were obtained from whole blood.

CDR3 residues: CASSEGAFF. The CDR3, as DNA: TGTGCCAGCAGTGAAGGAGCTTTCTTT. The chain couples TRBV25-1 to TRBJ1-1; D is undetermined. The length of the CDR3 is 9 residues. Trimming cost V 2 bases and J 10 bases, with 2 bases left between them. Germline V gene sequence: CDR1 MGHDK, CDR2 SYGVNS.